This TCR beta chain was captured by sequencing in a study of blood T cell repertoires in COVID-19. Study-wide context: Samples of COVID-19 (acute and convalescent) were obtained from the United States, Italy and Spain. PBMCs, B-cell-depleted T cells, or T cells were the source of the cDNA or gDNA that made up the material.

Study processing details: Amplification from reference gene primers served as the basis for estimated nucleated cell counts. Sequencing used immunoSEQ multiplex PCR; TCRdb keeps in-frame clones, though not all of them. V, J and clone size reflect that table, while D and trimming were determined from the DNA. The sample records 90,000 to 120,000 clones, 84% being singletons. The CDR3 covers 18 residues. Trimming cost V 8 bases and J 6 bases; bases outside gene matches: 17. The V gene's germline CDR1 is MNHEY and CDR2 SVGEGT. The V gene is TRBV6-2 or TRBV6-3, the J gene TRBJ2-2, with 11 bases that match TRBD2. What was sequenced was peripheral blood. The source is a human donor in a cohort sampled during active COVID-19. This CDR3 reads CASGPRLAGKHLAGELFF. The CDR3 nucleotides are TGTGCCAGCGGCCCTCGACTAGCGGGAAAACACTTGGCCGGGGAGCTGTTTTTT.